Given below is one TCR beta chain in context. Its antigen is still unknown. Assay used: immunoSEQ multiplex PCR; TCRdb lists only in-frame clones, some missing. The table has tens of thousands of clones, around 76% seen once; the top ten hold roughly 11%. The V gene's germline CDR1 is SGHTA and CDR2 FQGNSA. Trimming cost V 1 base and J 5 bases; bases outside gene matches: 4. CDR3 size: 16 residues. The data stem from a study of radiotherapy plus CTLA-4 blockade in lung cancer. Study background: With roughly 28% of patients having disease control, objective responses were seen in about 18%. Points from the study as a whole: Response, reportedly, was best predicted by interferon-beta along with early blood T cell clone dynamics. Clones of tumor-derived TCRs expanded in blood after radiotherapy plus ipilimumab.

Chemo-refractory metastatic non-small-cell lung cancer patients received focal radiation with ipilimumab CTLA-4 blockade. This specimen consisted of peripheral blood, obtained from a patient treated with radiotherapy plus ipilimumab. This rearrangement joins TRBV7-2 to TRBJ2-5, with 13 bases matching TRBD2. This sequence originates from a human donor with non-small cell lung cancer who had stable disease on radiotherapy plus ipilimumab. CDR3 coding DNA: TGTGCCAGCAGCTTAGAACTAGCGGGGGGGCGTGAGACCCAGTACTTC. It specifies CASSLELAGGRETQYF.